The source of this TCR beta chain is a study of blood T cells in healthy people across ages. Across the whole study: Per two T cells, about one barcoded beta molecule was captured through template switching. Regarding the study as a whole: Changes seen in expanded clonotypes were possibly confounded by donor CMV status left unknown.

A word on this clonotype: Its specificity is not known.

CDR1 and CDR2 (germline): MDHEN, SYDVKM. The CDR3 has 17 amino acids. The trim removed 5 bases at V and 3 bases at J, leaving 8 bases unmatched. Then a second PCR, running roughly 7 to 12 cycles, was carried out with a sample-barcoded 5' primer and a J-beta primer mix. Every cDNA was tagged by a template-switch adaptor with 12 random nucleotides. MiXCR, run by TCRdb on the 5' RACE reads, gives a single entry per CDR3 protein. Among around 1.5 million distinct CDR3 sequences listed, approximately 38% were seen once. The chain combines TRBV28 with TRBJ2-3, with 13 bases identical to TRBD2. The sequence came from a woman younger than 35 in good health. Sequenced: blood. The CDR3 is CASSMTLAGGGTDTQYF. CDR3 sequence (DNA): TGTGCCAGCAGTATGACACTAGCGGGGGGGGGAACAGATACGCAGTATTTT.